This T cell receptor (beta chain) came from a study of lymphopenia after photon versus proton radiotherapy. The study, taken as a whole, reports: After the lymphocyte nadir, photon-treated repertoires showed oligoclonal expansion, especially of CD8+ Temra cells. Proton therapy kept repertoires fairly stable, unlike photons, which gained effector/memory cells.

Concerning this clone: Its specificity is not known.

Looked up from germline, CDR1 is KGHSH and CDR2 is LQKENI. This CDR3 is 13 amino acids long. Trimming pared 5 bases from V and 5 bases from J, leaving 12 bases between. The data were produced by immunoSEQ multiplex PCR, yet TCRdb's version contains in-frame clones alone and is incomplete. The sample has just over 25,000 clones, more than 80% seen once. This sequence was found in a young man with gastric cancer. V gene TRBV18 combines with J gene TRBJ1-2; a weak D match, TRBD1 (6 bases). The source was peripheral blood, collected from a patient treated with photon-based radiotherapy. CDR3 in amino acids: CASSSGQWYGYTF. The DNA for the CDR3 is TGTGCCAGCTCATCCGGACAGTGGTATGGCTACACCTTC. Full variable domain (rest looked up from reference TRBV18 and TRBJ1-2): NAGVMQNPRHLVRRRGQEARLRCSPMKGHSHVYWYRQLPEEGLKFMVYLQKENIIDESGMPKERFSAEFPKEGPSILRIQQVVRGDSAAYFCASSSGQWYGYTFGSGTRLTVV.